The clone carrying this TCR beta chain was picked up a small number of times. Participant ages covered about 18 to 89 years across 20 to 25 US areas. Participant-reported clinical history was the basis for cohort assignment. The sample originates from a study of blood T cell repertoires in COVID-19. About the study: PBMCs, B-cell-depleted T cells, or T cells were the source of the cDNA or gDNA that made up the material.

The germline gives CDR1 LNHNV, CDR2 YYDKDF (reference sequence). There are 17 residues in the CDR3. V shed 2 bases, J shed 1 base, and the junction held 11 bases outside the gene matches. Methods used by the authors: Amplified reference gene primers provided the basis for estimating nucleated cell counts. Generated by immunoSEQ multiplex PCR, the TCRdb table keeps only in-frame clones and is missing some. V and J calls and clone size are as listed in that table; D and trimming were resolved from the DNA. The profile shows some 150,000 clones, around nine tenths of them singletons. This TCR derives from a woman in her twenties or thirties with acute COVID-19. The gene calls are TRBV15 and TRBJ2-7; TRBD2 matches at 7 bases. The sequencing input was PBMCs or T cells enriched from blood (not recorded which). The CDR3 spells CATSRRSGSGWSYEQYF. CDR3 DNA sequence: TGTGCCACCAGCAGAAGAAGTGGTAGCGGGTGGTCCTACGAGCAGTACTTC.